This TCR beta chain was sequenced during a study of T cell changes during pregnancy in multiple sclerosis. TCRdb's copy holds only in-frame clones and misses some; the assay was immunoSEQ multiplex PCR. Seen here are just over 30,000 clones, about nine tenths observed once, and the top ten hold 5.5% to 8%. This CDR3 comprises 15 residues. The ends lost 2 bases at V and 3 bases at J; junction bases unmatched: 4. In germline, CDR1 is MDHEN, CDR2 SYDVKM. The specimen comprised CD8+ T cells from peripheral blood mononuclear cells, sampled in the second trimester of pregnancy. The chain recombines TRBV28 with TRBJ1-5, with 7 bases that match TRBD1. This TCR was recovered from a female donor with multiple sclerosis, enrolled in a pregnancy study. The DNA for the CDR3 is TGTGCCAGCAGTTTAGGAGGGGGCCTCAATCAGCCCCAGCATTTT. It is translated as CASSLGGGLNQPQHF.